This T cell receptor (beta chain) was obtained from a study of patients and donors after allogeneic stem cell transplantation. V dropped 0 bases and J dropped 0 bases, with 7 bases sitting between them. From germline, CDR1 is SGHRS and CDR2 YFSETQ. The CDR3 is 15 residues long. From the RT-PCR reads, TCRdb called clonotypes with MiXCR, one entry per CDR3 protein. Among 200,000 to 250,000 distinct CDR3 sequences listed, roughly 14% were seen once. This sequence was found in a human donor who was either an allogeneic HSCT recipient or a stem cell or donor lymphocyte infusion donor (not recorded which). It is not recorded whose cells these are; they may come from a transplant donor. The specimen sequenced was blood, either unsorted or a sorted T cell fraction (not recorded which). V is TRBV5-1 and J is TRBJ1-5, with TRBD1 as a possible D gene (5 bases). This chain's CDR3 is CASSLGQNSNQPQHF. CDR3 coding DNA: TGCGCCAGCAGCTTGGGACAGAATAGCAATCAGCCCCAGCATTTT. The entire variable domain, with the rest obtained from reference TRBV5-1 and TRBJ1-5, is as follows: KAGVTQTPRYLIKTRGQQVTLSCSPISGHRSVSWYQQTPGQGLQFLFEYFSETQRNKGNFPGRFSGRQFSNSRSEMNVSTLELGDSALYLCASSLGQNSNQPQHFGDGTRLSIL.